This T cell receptor beta chain was sequenced for a study of cytomegalovirus exposure and HLA in healthy donors. Study-level results: Exclusion as indistinguishable affected some V segments, including TRBV6-2 and TRBV6-3. Prior analysis indicated that the majority of TCR beta V segments exhibited productivity approximately 87% or approximately 30% of the time.

To note about this clone: Antigen: not known.

The junction had 8 bases not matched to a gene; V was cut back by 5 bases and J by 8 bases. Germline V gene lookup returns CDR1 SGHRS and CDR2 YFSETQ. The CDR3 runs to 15 residues. It was with 60 Vbeta and 13 Jbeta primers that the PCR ran. This table comes from immunoSEQ multiplex PCR, and its TCRdb copy is limited to in-frame clones, with some not included. The table shows over 100,000 clones, with approximately 78% occurring only once. The sample was PBMCs. This receptor was taken from a woman in her forties or fifties in good health and CMV-seropositive. The genes are TRBV5-1 and TRBJ2-1; 12 bases line up with TRBD2. The CDR3 loop is CASSSRLAGADEQFF. CDR3 bases: TGCGCCAGCAGTTCTCGACTAGCGGGGGCTGATGAGCAGTTCTTC.